Presented here are 11 T cell receptor beta chains from one specimen sequenced in a study of blood T cell repertoires in COVID-19. The method was immunoSEQ multiplex PCR; TCRdb's version includes in-frame clones alone and lacks a portion of them. Counted here are 140,000 or so clones, around 90% occurring once; the ten biggest clones make up more than 2%. The sample comprised peripheral blood. The receptors come from a human donor with COVID-19, enrolled during active disease. The donor label of this sample is uncertain.

The chain combines TRBV28 with TRBJ1-1; D is possibly TRBD1 (6 bases). The germline V gene encodes CDR1 MDHEN and CDR2 SYDVKM. This CDR3 region has 13 residues. Trimming stripped 2 bases from V and 10 bases from J, with 14 bases between. The CDR3 DNA reads as TGTGCCAGCAGTTTAAAGGGGGGGCGCTTAGCTTTCTTT. Encoded protein: CASSLKGGRLAFF.

CDR3 residues: CASRVGQGSNEQFF. The CDR3 region has the DNA TGTGCCAGCAGAGTGGGGCAGGGTAGCAATGAGCAGTTCTTC. This chain uses TRBV6-6 with TRBJ2-1; weak D call: TRBD1 (5 bases). This CDR3 comprises 14 residues. V dropped 6 bases and J dropped 6 bases, with 15 bases sitting between them. Germline V gene sequence: CDR1 MNHNY, CDR2 SVGAGI (reference sequence).

The V gene is TRBV18, the J gene TRBJ2-5, with 8 nucleotides matching TRBD1. In germline, CDR1 is KGHSH, CDR2 LQKENI. The V gene end was trimmed by 1 base and the J gene end by 5 bases; junction bases not matched to a gene: 6. The CDR3 contains 15 residues. The CDR3 coding sequence is TGTGCCAGCTCACCACAACAGGGGGATGGGGAGACCCAGTACTTC. Amino acids: CASSPQQGDGETQYF.

The chain uses TRBV12-3 or TRBV12-4 and TRBJ2-7, with a tentative D call TRBD1 (5 bases). The ends were cut back, 9 bases at V and 4 bases at J, with 7 bases in the middle. The CDR3 runs to 10 residues. This chain's CDR3 is CASQGYEQYF. In nucleotides, the CDR3 is TGTGCCAGTCAGGGTTACGAGCAGTACTTC.

The V gene is TRBV19, the J gene TRBJ1-1; TRBD1 might be the D (6 bases). V was trimmed by 5 bases and J by 6 bases, leaving 19 bases between them. The CDR3 runs to 15 residues. CDR1 LNHDA and CDR2 SQIVND come from the germline V gene (reference sequence). The CDR3 coding sequence is TGTGCCAGTAGTCCCGATTCATGGGGGGGCGCTGAAGCTTTCTTT. As protein: CASSPDSWGGAEAFF.

The V call is TRBV27, the J call TRBJ1-5; 9 positions match TRBD1. Losses at the gene ends were 6 bases for V and 1 base for J; bases not matched to a gene: 4. The CDR3 covers 15 residues. The germline V gene encodes CDR1 MNHEY and CDR2 SMNVEV (reference sequence). CDR3 protein: CASRSGQGSNQPQHF. The CDR3 DNA sequence: TGTGCCAGCAGGTCGGGACAGGGAAGCAATCAGCCCCAGCATTTT.

Here the CDR3 reads CASSWNPGEEQFF. For the CDR3, the DNA is TGCGCCAGCAGTTGGAACCCAGGGGAGGAGCAGTTCTTC. The chain joins TRBV5-1 to TRBJ2-1; the D gene is possibly TRBD1 (6 bases). CDR3 length equals 13 residues. Germline CDR1 SGHRS, CDR2 YFSETQ. The V and J ends lost 5 bases and 10 bases respectively, with 16 bases between them.

This clone occurred once. V is TRBV27 and J is TRBJ2-1, with a tentative D call TRBD1 (6 bases). Deletions cut 5 bases from V and 9 bases from J, with 11 bases between. The germline V gene has CDR1 MNHEY and CDR2 SMNVEV (reference sequence). The CDR3 is 12 amino acids. CDR3 sequence: CASSPGVSEQFF. CDR3 nucleotide sequence: TGTGCCAGCAGTCCAGGGGTCTCTGAGCAGTTCTTC.

This chain joins TRBV5-4 and TRBJ1-2; 7 positions agree with TRBD1. Germline values: CDR1 SGHNT, CDR2 YYREEE (reference sequence). This CDR3 is 13 amino acids long. V lost 4 bases, J lost 1 base, and 1 base stayed unmatched. CDR3 in DNA: TGTGCCAGCAGCGGGGACAGTAACTATGGCTACACCTTC. It translates to CASSGDSNYGYTF.

This clone showed up just a few times. The V and J genes are TRBV12-3 or TRBV12-4 and TRBJ1-5, with D hard to call. With 2 bases removed from V and 11 bases from J, the gap between germline ends came to 7 bases. CDR3 length: 11 amino acids. CDR3 residues: CASSLMESQHF. CDR3 nucleotides: TGTGCCAGCAGTTTAATGGAGTCCCAGCATTTT.

The genes are TRBV19 and TRBJ1-2; D gene unclear. The CDR3 runs 15 residues. V lost 3 bases and J lost 4, with 15 bases in between. Germline V gene sequence: CDR1 LNHDA, CDR2 SQIVND (reference sequence). The CDR3 nucleotides read TGTGCCAGTAGTATTTCTGAGGCTTTCATCTATGGCTACACCTTC. Its translation: CASSISEAFIYGYTF.